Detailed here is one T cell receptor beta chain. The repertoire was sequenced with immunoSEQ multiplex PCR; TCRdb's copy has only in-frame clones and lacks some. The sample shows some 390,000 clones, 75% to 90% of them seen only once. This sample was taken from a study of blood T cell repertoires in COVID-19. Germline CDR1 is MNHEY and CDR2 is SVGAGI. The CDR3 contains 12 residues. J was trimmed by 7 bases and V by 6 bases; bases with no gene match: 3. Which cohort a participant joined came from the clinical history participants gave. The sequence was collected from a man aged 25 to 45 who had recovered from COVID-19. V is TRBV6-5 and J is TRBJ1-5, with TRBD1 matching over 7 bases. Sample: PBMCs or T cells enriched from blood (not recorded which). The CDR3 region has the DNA TGTGCCAGCAGGACAGGGACCCAGCCCCAGCATTTT. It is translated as CASRTGTQPQHF.